What follows are 6 T cell receptor beta chains derived from one specimen sequenced in a study of T cells in women clearing cervical HPV infection. Sequencing used immunoSEQ multiplex PCR; TCRdb keeps in-frame clones, though not all of them. This table lists fewer than 30,000 clones. Material: blood buffy coat. The source of these receptors is a woman between 18 and 75 years old with a cervical HPV16 infection that either progressed to CIN3+ or cleared (not recorded which).

To note about this clone: From the germline J gene comes the end of the CDR3, since the read stops 3 residues before it. The genes are TRBV7-9 and TRBJ2-7, with TRBD1 matching over 9 bases. Germline-derived CDR1 and CDR2 are SEHNR and FQNEAQ (reference sequence). CDR3 length equals 14 residues. Trimming at V came to 5 bases and at J to 6 bases, leaving 8 bases not matched to a gene. The DNA read from the CDR3 is TGTGCCAGCAGCCCCGGACAGGGGTCGTCCGAG. Protein product: CASSPGQGSSE. The complete CDR3 protein is CASSPGQGSSEQYF.

Remarks on this clone: The read ends 3 residues shy of where the CDR3 ends; the end is completed using the germline J gene. J is TRBJ2-3 and V is TRBV6-2 or TRBV6-3; D remains ambiguous. Germline V CDR1 and CDR2: MNHEY, SVGEGT. The CDR3 sequence is 14 residues long. The CDR3: CASSYTALGQPQYF. The DNA read from the CDR3 is TGTGCCAGCAGTTACACGGCACTTGGGCAGCCG.

As for this clone: One junction end disagrees with the germline gene, perhaps due to a read error. Read data end 3 residues before the CDR3 end; the end is taken from the germline J gene. The rearrangement links TRBV6-1 to TRBJ2-3; a weak D match, TRBD2 (5 bases). The CDR3 is made up of 16 amino acids. Per germline, CDR1 MNHNS and CDR2 SASEGT. The CDR3 is CASIESDVEGGDTQYF. The sequenced part of the CDR3 DNA is TGTGCCAGCATTGAATCTGACGTTGAGGGTGGAGATACG.

As for this clone: The read halts 3 residues ahead of the CDR3 end, with the missing end drawn from the germline J gene. The chain combines TRBV20-1 with TRBJ2-1; TRBD2 is a possible D gene (5 bases). Between the trimmed V and J ends, which lost 4 bases and 0 bases, there was a span of 7 bases. The germline CDR1 and CDR2 sequences are DFQATT and SNEGSKA (reference sequence). This CDR3 region has 13 residues. The CDR3 bases that were read are TGCAGTGCTAAGCGGAGCTCCTACAATGAG. Its translation: CSAKRSSYNE. The whole CDR3 protein reads CSAKRSSYNEQFF.

About this clone itself: From the germline J gene comes the end of the CDR3, since the read stops 3 residues before it. The chain has TRBV7-9 and TRBJ2-7, with 7 bases that match TRBD1. J gave up 0 bases and V 1 base, and 3 bases lay outside the gene matches. The CDR3 has 15 residues. The V gene's germline CDR1 is SEHNR and CDR2 FQNEAQ (reference sequence). CDR3 protein: CASSLEGALSYEQYF. The CDR3 bases that were read are TGTGCCAGCAGCTTAGAGGGGGCCCTCTCCTACGAG.

In terms of frequency, this clone is medium-sized. The observed sequence ends 3 residues before the CDR3 terminus, with the missing tail filled in from the germline J gene. The gene calls are TRBV7-3 and TRBJ2-5, with D perhaps TRBD2 (6 bases). The germline gives CDR1 SGHTA, CDR2 FQGTGA. The CDR3 is 16 residues long. Between the trimmed V and J ends, which lost 5 bases and 4 bases, there was a span of 20 bases. Partial CDR3 DNA: TGTGCCAGCAGCCTCGTGGGGGGAAATATAAGAGAGACC. Amino acid sequence: CASSLVGGNIRET. The CDR3 in its entirety is CASSLVGGNIRETQYF.